This T cell receptor (beta chain) came from a study of response to subunit inactivated influenza vaccine. Study-level findings and limits: Few new T cells, the authors suggested, are recruited by each seasonal influenza vaccination.

TCRdb independently ran MiXCR on the RT-PCR reads; one entry per CDR3 protein. This sample has about 500,000 distinct CDR3 sequences, with 16% found just once. Trimming cost V 4 bases and J 2 bases, with 12 bases left between them. The length of the CDR3 is 14 residues. Looked up from germline, CDR1 is WSHSY and CDR2 is SAAADI. With regard to this clonotype: No antigen is known for it.

Sequenced material: CD4+ T cells sorted from PBMCs, taken around 25 months after vaccination. This rearrangement joins TRBV10-2 to TRBJ2-7; no clear D. The receptor was derived from a man between 50 and 69 years old who received an inactivated influenza vaccine. CDR3 DNA sequence: TGCGCCAGCAGTGGTGGAACGGGCACCTACGAGCAGTACTTC. Translating gives CASSGGTGTYEQYF.